This record concerns one T cell receptor beta chain sequence. Only one count was recorded for this clone. What this receptor recognizes is not known. Within one base of it there is no much larger clone, and no base qualities were kept. Taken from the germline V gene, the CDR1 and CDR2 loops are MNHEY and SVGAGI. V gives up 2 bases and J gives up 0 bases, and the segment between their germline ends measures 7 bases. The CDR3 covers 14 residues, taking in both the cysteine and the phenylalanine. Here the CDR3 DNA is all that survives: 42 bases in frame from base 1. These data belong to a study of cytomegalovirus exposure and HLA in healthy donors (dated by TCRdb to between 2016 and 2019). In the study overall: In an earlier analysis of some 550 of the donors, 276 Gb of sequence data and approximately 100 million unique TCR beta sequences from roughly 180 million T cells were reported. The study combined high-throughput TCR immunosequencing, statistical association of individual TCRs with disease status, and machine learning to predict cytomegalovirus infection status. A separate validation cohort of more than 100 different subjects was used in addition to the roughly 620-subject first cohort. The genetic ancestry cluster associated with self-reported Caucasian donors included roughly four fifths of the approximately 430 genotyped donors. Five DR-DQ haplotypes were handled as single units for association and clustering because linkage in the cohort was strong. The study aimed to test whether signatures of past pathogen exposure could be identified by cataloging public T cell receptors. In the later analysis, no new phenotypic data were used to find candidate immune exposures; instead, reliance was placed on TCR beta sequences and their occurrence across donors. In a later analysis, previously published TCR beta repertoires from some 640 donors were re-analyzed and high-resolution HLA genotyping was added so that TCR occurrence patterns could be studied. The study profiled the T cell repertoires of under 700 subjects by immunosequencing and related them to cytomegalovirus serostatus. To decide whether each TCR beta V gene segment behaved as functional or pseudogenic, an earlier analysis of some 540 of the donors relied on high-throughput TCR beta sequencing. Roughly 300 gigabases of sequencing data and approximately 91 million unique TCR sequences made up an early release that covered over 550 HLA-typed donors. Donor age, sex, ethnicity and CMV serostatus were compiled alongside the repertoire data. All discovery cohort repertoires had been generated using a single sequencing platform. Both class I and class II loci were covered by HLA typing, at four-digit resolution. A later genetic analysis took genome-wide SNP genotypes for 398 of the 666 donors and used that subset as a discovery cohort. Among 350 to 400 genotyped donors of the cohort, an average of approximately 230,000 unique TCR beta nucleotide sequences were sequenced per donor, roughly 18% of them non-productive. The number of typed donors differed by locus: about 629-640 for A, B, C, DRB1 and DQB1; 500 to 550 for DQA1; around 580 for DPA1; and approximately 450 for DPB1.

Library construction relied on the immunoSEQ multiplex PCR assay. For the multiplex PCR, a mixture combining 60 forward primers for TCR Vbeta segments and 13 reverse primers for TCR Jbeta segments was used. The CDR3 region of rearranged TCR beta genes was amplified from genomic DNA by a multiplex PCR assay. The Illumina HiSeq System was used to sequence the amplified TCR beta libraries as 87-base-pair reads. The original methods were these. A later analysis tallied tens of millions of unique TCR beta chains across the 600 to 700 repertoires, and around 12 million of those chains were shared by two or more donors. Raw reads were error-corrected and collapsed into unique sequences by a nearest-neighbor algorithm in which closely related sequences were merged to remove PCR and sequencing errors. To assign V, D and J gene segments, CDR3 sequences were aligned to IMGT reference sequences. For a sequence to be retained, at least a six-nucleotide match to both a V gene segment and a J gene segment was required. Rearrangements were called productive when the CDR3 lacked stop codons and stayed in frame with V and J; all others were non-productive. Following IMGT convention, CDR3 was defined as the stretch from the second conserved V-encoded cysteine to the conserved J-encoded phenylalanine. Sequences without an unambiguous match to a single V gene segment were excluded from the earlier analysis of about 640 of the donors. An earlier analysis of approximately 590 of the donors classified V segments as functional when productive rearrangements were above 56.7% and as segregating when the standard deviation between donors was above 5%. A statistical classification framework was built for diagnosing cytomegalovirus status from the catalog of TCR beta chain sequences. In a later analysis, TCR nucleotide sequences were compared against IMGT/GENE-DB human TR gene sequences so that V and J genes could be assigned. A later analysis assigned CDR3 sequences and most-parsimonious VDJ recombination scenarios with the TCRdist pipeline. A later analysis defined each TCR beta chain by its CDR3 amino acid sequence plus V-gene family, and excluded reads lacking a unique V-gene family. In a later analysis, several hundred highly shared, low-generation-probability nucleotide sequences were removed to address suspected cross-contamination and a sequencing artifact. In a later analysis, a clonal expansion index was calculated for each public chain from normalized within-repertoire ranks of inferred template counts. In a later analysis, generation probabilities were computed with a VDJ recombination model fitted to out-of-frame rearrangements, and the resulting probabilities were checked against IGoR. Hypergeometric tests were used in a later analysis to score TCR-TCR, TCR-HLA and TCR-CMV co-occurrence, with a repertoire-size bias correction applied to the TCR pairs. To estimate false discovery rates, a later analysis permuted the HLA or CMV assignments 20 times. In a later analysis, co-occurring TCRs were grouped with DBSCAN, and TCRdist sequence similarity was added when clustering was performed within HLA-allele-positive subsets. Repertoires with fewer than 30,000 or more than 120,000 public chains, plus five repertoires with anomalous nucleotide sharing, were excluded from co-occurrence clustering. In TCRdb, the immuneACCESS table is reduced to in-frame sequences with V and J assigned. These tables do not hold every clone; where another copy was compared, an unresolved V gene accounts for under half, and the others remain unexplained. Clone size and V and J calls were adopted from that table, with D and trimming inferred from the DNA. This sample has 150,000 to 200,000 clones in its table, and around 77% of those were observed once. About 1.6% of the sample is held by the ten biggest clonotypes.

The cohort comprised some 680 healthy bone marrow donors. At the time of sampling, every cohort member was nominally healthy, though immune exposures that went unrecorded were likely present. The donor tested CMV seronegative and was one of the 352 seronegative cohort members. Each donor provided a peripheral blood sample, and peripheral blood mononuclear cells were used for TCR beta sequencing. Genomic DNA extraction from the blood cell samples was performed with the Qiagen DNeasy Blood Extraction Kit. Study-wide findings and limitations: Because the 87-base-pair reads could not distinguish some IMGT-functional V segments, including TRBV6-2 and TRBV6-3, those segments were excluded. Only TCR beta chains were sequenced in this cohort, and the absence of alpha or paired-chain data limited detectable features. A further reported finding was that TCR beta sequences accurately predicted the HLA-A and HLA-B alleles for most subjects in the first cohort. Linkage disequilibrium might explain the correlated functional status among segregating V segments, but an unknown experimental factor could not be ruled out. In a later analysis, several top co-occurrence clusters were reported to appear linked to parvovirus B19, influenza, CMV and Epstein-Barr virus. In a later genetic analysis, a missense DCLRE1C variant was associated with V-gene and J-gene trimming of TCR beta chains, and the association was replicated in an independent cohort. For the cohort, immune exposure information was limited to CMV serostatus. The presence/absence analyses assumed that sequencing depth was roughly uniform across donors, and that assumption may not be true. Most TCR sequences were seen in very few donors, while some public TCRs were found in many individuals. The sequencing pipeline was judged likely to have produced a cluster of highly shared sequence variants as a technical artifact. Because some donors lacked HLA typing at each locus, the association tests relied only on the typed subset. Assigning TCR associations to individual alleles was difficult when HLA alleles, especially DR and DQ, strongly co-occurred. A later analysis found that TCR association rates varied across HLA loci, with DRB1 alleles showing the most associated TCRs and HLA-C alleles the fewest. In an earlier analysis of more than 500 of the donors, most TCR beta V segments appeared in productive rearrangements about 87% or about 30% of the time, broadly matching IMGT annotations. At a false discovery rate of 0.05, a later analysis linked 16,000 or so TCR beta sequences to specific HLA alleles. The classifier was reported to diagnose cytomegalovirus status with high specificity and sensitivity in both the original and validation cohorts. In a later analysis, most CMV-associated TCR beta chains were found to appear HLA-restricted, with HLA associations seemingly driven largely by CMV exposure. In a later genetic analysis, fewer N-insertions in productive TCRs were reported among donors in an Asian-associated ancestry cluster than the roughly 700-donor mean. In a later analysis, HLA-associated TCR beta chains were found to be more clonally expanded and to have lower generation probabilities than equally common non-associated chains. In vitro tests confirmed that a few of the cytomegalovirus-associated TCR beta chains recognize cytomegalovirus antigens. The study gave a list of about 160 TCR beta chains associated with cytomegalovirus. According to the authors, the approach could potentially be generalized to other disease states and immunological phenotypes. Because counts were too low, some 16 rarely observed V segments, including chromosome 9 orphons, were excluded from the earlier analysis of several hundred of the donors.

This receptor was identified in a middle-aged man in good health and CMV-seronegative. The chain is encoded by TRBV6-5 joined to TRBJ1-1; the D gene assignment is ambiguous. The source material was PBMCs. The CDR3 has the sequence CASSYEAVNTEAFF. The nucleotides read TGTGCCAGCAGTTACGAGGCGGTGAACACTGAAGCTTTCTTT.